This entry features one T cell receptor beta chain sequence. With 2 bases removed from V and 8 bases from J, the gap between germline ends came to 19 bases. The CDR3 is made up of 16 amino acids. Germline V lookup: CDR1 SGHVS, CDR2 FQNEAQ. This entry comes from a study of OX40 agonist ivuxolimab in advanced cancers. Study-level information: Patient treatment consisted of intravenous ivuxolimab administration every 2 weeks at 0.01 to 10 mg/kg. People in dose escalation had one of these cancers: hepatocellular carcinoma, melanoma, renal cell or head and neck cancer. Three individuals attained partial responses, comprising one hepatocellular carcinoma case and two cutaneous melanoma cases.

Assay used: immunoSEQ multiplex PCR; TCRdb lists only in-frame clones, some missing. The table has some 78,000 clones, approximately 90% seen once. This sequence was found in an adult with an advanced solid tumor such as melanoma, head and neck, liver or kidney cancer. The source was CD4+ or CD8+ T cells sorted from blood, collected in a trial of the OX40 agonist ivuxolimab. The rearrangement links TRBV7-8 to TRBJ2-1; possibly TRBD2 for D (7 bases). In DNA form, the CDR3 reads TGTGCCAGCAGCTTATGGGCGGGGGCCTCGGGCGATGAGCAGTTCTTC. Encoded protein: CASSLWAGASGDEQFF.